This TCR beta chain emerged from a study of PD-L1 blockade in urothelial cancer. Only a few counts were recorded for this clone. As for time point: pretreatment peripheral blood. Every PCR was spiked with synthetic TCR analog templates. Produced via immunoSEQ multiplex PCR; TCRdb's table is partial and in-frame only. The sample holds tens of thousands of clones, 81% seen once. The sequencing used PBMCs, collected around atezolizumab (anti-PD-L1) treatment. The sequence derives from a man between 65 and 80 years old with urothelial cancer.

The CDR3 reads CASSQEIRTVEQYF. The CDR3 nucleotides read TGTGCCAGCAGCCAAGAAATTCGGACAGTCGAGCAGTACTTC. The chain joins TRBV14 to TRBJ2-7; tentatively, D is TRBD1 (6 bases). The CDR3 covers 14 residues. V lost 0 bases to trimming and J lost 6 bases, with 12 bases between them. Germline CDR1 and CDR2: SGHDN and FVKESK.